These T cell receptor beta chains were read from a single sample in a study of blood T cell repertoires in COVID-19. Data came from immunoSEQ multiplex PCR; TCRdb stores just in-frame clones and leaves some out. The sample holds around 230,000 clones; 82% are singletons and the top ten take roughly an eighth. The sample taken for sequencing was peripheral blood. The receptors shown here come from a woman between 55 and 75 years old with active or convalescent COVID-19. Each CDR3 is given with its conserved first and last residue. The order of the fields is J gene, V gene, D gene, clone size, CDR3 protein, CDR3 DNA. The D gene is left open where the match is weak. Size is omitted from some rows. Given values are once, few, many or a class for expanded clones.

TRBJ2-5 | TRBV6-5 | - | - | CASSYEVRGETQYF | TGTGCCAGCAGTTATGAGGTCCGGGGAGAGACCCAGTACTTC
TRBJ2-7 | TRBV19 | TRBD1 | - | CASSPRTGSYEQYF | TGTGCCAGTAGCCCGAGGACAGGATCCTACGAGCAGTACTTC
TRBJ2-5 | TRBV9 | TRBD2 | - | CASSAGGQETQYF | TGTGCCAGCAGCGCGGGGGGGCAAGAGACCCAGTACTTC
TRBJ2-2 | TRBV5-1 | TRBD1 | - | CASSWDRAGELFF | TGCGCCAGCAGCTGGGACAGGGCCGGGGAGCTGTTTTTT
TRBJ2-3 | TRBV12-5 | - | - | CASGPGQGLGDTQYF | TGTGCTAGTGGTCCTGGACAAGGGCTCGGGGATACGCAGTATTTT
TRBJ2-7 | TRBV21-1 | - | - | CASSKEDRVQYF | TGTGCCAGCAGCAAAGAGGACAGGGTTCAGTACTTC
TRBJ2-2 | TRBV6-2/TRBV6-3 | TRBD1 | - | CASSPGTANTGELFF | TGTGCCAGCAGCCCGGGGACAGCGAACACCGGGGAGCTGTTTTTT
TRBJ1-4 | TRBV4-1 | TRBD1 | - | CASSQGTGTGPEKLFF | TGCGCCAGCAGCCAAGGTACCGGGACAGGGCCTGAAAAACTGTTTTTT
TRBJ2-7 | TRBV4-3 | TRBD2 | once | CASSQGVAGHYEQYF | TGCGCCAGCAGCCAAGGGGTAGCGGGGCACTACGAGCAGTACTTC
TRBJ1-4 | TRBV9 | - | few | CASSGTAGGRGKLFF | TGTGCCAGCAGCGGGACAGCGGGGGGGAGAGGAAAACTGTTTTTT
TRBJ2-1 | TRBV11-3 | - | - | CASSSDNEQFF | TGTGCCAGCAGCTCCGACAATGAGCAGTTCTTC
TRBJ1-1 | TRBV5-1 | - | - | CASSLRPGGDTEAFF | TGCGCCAGCAGCTTGCGTCCGGGAGGGGACACTGAAGCTTTCTTT
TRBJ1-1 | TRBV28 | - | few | CASSFGGGVTEAFF | TGTGCCAGCAGTTTCGGGGGGGGAGTCACTGAAGCTTTCTTT
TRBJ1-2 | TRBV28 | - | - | CASSFSGQAYGYTF | TGTGCCAGCAGTTTTAGTGGGCAGGCCTATGGCTACACCTTC
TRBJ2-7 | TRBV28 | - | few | CASSLQAYEQYF | TGTGCCAGCAGTTTACAGGCTTACGAGCAGTACTTC
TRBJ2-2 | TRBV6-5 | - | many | CAESVSESGELFF | TGTGCCGAGTCTGTGTCCGAGTCCGGGGAGCTGTTTTTT
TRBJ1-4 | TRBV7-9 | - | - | CASSLARDGNEKLFF | TGTGCCAGCAGCTTAGCGCGGGACGGGAACGAAAAACTGTTTTTT
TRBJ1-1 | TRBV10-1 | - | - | CASSEAGPNTEAFF | TGCGCCAGCAGTGAGGCAGGTCCGAACACTGAAGCTTTCTTT
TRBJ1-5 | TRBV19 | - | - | CASSIGSQPQHF | TGTGCCAGTAGTATCGGGAGTCAGCCCCAGCATTTT
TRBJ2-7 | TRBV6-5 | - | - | CASFDSKYEQYF | TGTGCCAGCTTCGACAGCAAGTACGAGCAGTACTTC
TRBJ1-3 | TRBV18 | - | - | CASSPRQRSSGNTIYF | TGTGCCAGCTCACCACGACAGAGAAGCTCTGGAAACACCATATATTTT
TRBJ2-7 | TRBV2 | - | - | CASSPDRSGSYEQYF | TGTGCCAGCAGTCCCGACAGATCCGGGTCCTACGAGCAGTACTTC
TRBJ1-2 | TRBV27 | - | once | CASSLSPGAEGYTF | TGTGCCAGCAGTTTATCGCCAGGGGCGGAAGGCTACACCTTC
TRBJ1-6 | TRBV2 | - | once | CASSESGGDNSPLHF | TGTGCCAGCAGTGAGTCTGGGGGCGATAATTCACCCCTCCACTTT
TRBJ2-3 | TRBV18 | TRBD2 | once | CASRLQGTSGGISTDTQYF | TGTGCCAGCCGCCTACAGGGGACTAGCGGGGGAATTAGCACAGATACGCAGTATTTT
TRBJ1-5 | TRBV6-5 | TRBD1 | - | CATLGQNSNQPQHF | TGTGCCACGTTGGGACAGAATAGCAATCAGCCCCAGCATTTT
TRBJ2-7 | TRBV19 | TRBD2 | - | CASSPISSGLGYEQYF | TGTGCCAGTAGTCCAATTTCTAGCGGGCTAGGCTACGAGCAGTACTTC